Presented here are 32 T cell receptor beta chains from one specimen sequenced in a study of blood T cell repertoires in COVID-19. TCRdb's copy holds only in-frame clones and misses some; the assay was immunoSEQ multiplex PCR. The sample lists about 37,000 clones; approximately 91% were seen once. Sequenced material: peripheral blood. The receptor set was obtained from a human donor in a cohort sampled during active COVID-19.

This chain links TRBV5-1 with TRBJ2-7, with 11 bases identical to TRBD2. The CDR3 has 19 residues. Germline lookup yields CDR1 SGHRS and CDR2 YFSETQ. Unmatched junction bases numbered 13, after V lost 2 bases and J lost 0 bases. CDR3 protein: CASSFGGSGRATSSYEQYF. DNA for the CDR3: TGCGCCAGCAGCTTCGGGGGTAGCGGGAGGGCCACCAGCTCCTACGAGCAGTACTTC.

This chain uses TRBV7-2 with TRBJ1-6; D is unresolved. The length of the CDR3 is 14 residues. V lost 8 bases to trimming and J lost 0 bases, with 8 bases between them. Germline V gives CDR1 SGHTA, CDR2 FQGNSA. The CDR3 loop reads CASCRSSYNSPLHF. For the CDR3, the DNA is TGTGCCAGCTGTAGGAGCTCCTATAATTCACCCCTCCACTTT.

The CDR3 bases are TGTGCCTGGAGTGTAGCGGCGGCCGAGCAGTACTTC. As protein: CAWSVAAAEQYF. The gene calls are TRBV30 and TRBJ2-7; a weak D match, TRBD2 (5 bases). The CDR3 length is 12 residues. V shed 0 bases and J shed 6 bases, with 9 bases lying between them. Germline V gene data show CDR1 as GTSNPN and CDR2 as SVGIG (reference sequence).

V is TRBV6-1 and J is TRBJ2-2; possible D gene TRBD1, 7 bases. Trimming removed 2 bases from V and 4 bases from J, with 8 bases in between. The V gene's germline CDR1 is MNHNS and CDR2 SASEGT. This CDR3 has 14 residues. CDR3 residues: CASSEQGGTGELFF. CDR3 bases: TGTGCCAGCAGTGAACAGGGGGGCACCGGGGAGCTGTTTTTT.

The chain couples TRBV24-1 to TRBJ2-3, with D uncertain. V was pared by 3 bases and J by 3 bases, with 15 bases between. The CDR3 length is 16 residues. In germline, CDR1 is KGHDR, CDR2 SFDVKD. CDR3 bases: TGTGCCACCAGTGATACCGGGTCGTTTTTAACAGATACGCAGTATTTT. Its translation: CATSDTGSFLTDTQYF.

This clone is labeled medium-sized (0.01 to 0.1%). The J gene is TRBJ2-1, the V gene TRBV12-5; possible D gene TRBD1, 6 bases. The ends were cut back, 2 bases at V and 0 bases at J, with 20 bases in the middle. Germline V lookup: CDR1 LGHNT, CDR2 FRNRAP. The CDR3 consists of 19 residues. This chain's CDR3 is CASGLPSTGVLSSYNEQFF. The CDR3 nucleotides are TGTGCTAGTGGTTTGCCGTCGACAGGCGTCTTGAGCTCCTACAATGAGCAGTTCTTC.

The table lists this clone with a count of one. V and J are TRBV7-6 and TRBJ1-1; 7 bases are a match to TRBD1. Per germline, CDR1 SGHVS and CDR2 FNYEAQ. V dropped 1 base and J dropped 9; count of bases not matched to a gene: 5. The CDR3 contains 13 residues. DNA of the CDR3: TGTGCCAGCAGCTTAGGTCGACAGGGTAAAGCTTTCTTT. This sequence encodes CASSLGRQGKAFF.

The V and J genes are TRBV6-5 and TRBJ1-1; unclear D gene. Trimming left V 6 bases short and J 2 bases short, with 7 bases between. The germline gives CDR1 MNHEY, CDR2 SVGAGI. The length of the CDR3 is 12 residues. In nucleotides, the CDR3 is TGTGCCAGCAGCTTAGCCAACACTGAAGCTTTCTTT. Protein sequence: CASSLANTEAFF.

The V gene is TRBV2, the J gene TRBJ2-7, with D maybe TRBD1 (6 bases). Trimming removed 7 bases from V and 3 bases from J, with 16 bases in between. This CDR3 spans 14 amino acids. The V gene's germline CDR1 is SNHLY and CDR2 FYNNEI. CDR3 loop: CASMVAQGNYEQYF. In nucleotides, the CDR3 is TGTGCCAGCATGGTGGCGCAGGGGAACTACGAGCAGTACTTC.

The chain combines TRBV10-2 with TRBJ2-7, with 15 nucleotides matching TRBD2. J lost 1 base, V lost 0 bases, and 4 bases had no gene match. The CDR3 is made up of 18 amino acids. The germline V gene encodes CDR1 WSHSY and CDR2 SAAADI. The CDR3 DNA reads TGCGCCAGCAGTGAGTCGCCAGGACTAGCGGGGGGGTCCTACGAGCAGTACTTC. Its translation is CASSESPGLAGGSYEQYF.

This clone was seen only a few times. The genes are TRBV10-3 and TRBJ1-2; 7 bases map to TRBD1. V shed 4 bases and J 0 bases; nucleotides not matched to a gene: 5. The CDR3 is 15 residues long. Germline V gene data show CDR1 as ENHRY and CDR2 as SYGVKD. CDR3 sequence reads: CAISGGDSANYGYTF. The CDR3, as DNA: TGTGCCATCAGTGGTGGGGACAGCGCTAACTATGGCTACACCTTC.

As DNA, the CDR3 is TGTGCCAGCAGCGTCGATCTGAGGGAGTCTGGAAACACCATATATTTT. Amino acid sequence: CASSVDLRESGNTIYF. J is TRBJ1-3 and V is TRBV9; the D is unclear. V lost 2 bases and J lost 1, with 13 bases in between. In germline, CDR1 is SGDLS, CDR2 YYNGEE. This CDR3 spans 16 amino acids. Complete variable domain (other parts from reference TRBV9 and TRBJ1-3): DSGVTQTPKHLITATGQRVTLRCSPRSGDLSVYWYQQSLDQGLQFLIQYYNGEERAKGNILERFSAQQFPDLHSELNLSSLELGDSALYFCASSVDLRESGNTIYFGEGSWLTVV.

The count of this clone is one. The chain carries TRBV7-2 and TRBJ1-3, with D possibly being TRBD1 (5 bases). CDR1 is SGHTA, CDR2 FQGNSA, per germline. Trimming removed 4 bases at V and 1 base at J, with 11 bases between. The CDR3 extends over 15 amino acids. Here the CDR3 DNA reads TGTGCCAGCAGCTCACTGGGGCTGTCTGGAAACACCATATATTTT. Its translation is CASSSLGLSGNTIYF.

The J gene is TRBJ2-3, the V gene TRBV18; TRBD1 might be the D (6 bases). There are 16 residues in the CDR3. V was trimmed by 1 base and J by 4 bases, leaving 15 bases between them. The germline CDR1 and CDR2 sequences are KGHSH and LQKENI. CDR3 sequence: CASSPREGGHADTQYF. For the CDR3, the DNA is TGTGCCAGCTCACCACGGGAAGGGGGTCATGCAGATACGCAGTATTTT.

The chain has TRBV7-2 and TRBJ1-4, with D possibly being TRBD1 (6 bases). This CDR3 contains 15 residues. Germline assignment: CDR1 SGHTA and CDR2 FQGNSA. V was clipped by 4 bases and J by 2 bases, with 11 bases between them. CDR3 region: CASSSRGVTNEKLFF. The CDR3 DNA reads TGTGCCAGCAGCTCCAGGGGAGTTACTAATGAAAAACTGTTTTTT.

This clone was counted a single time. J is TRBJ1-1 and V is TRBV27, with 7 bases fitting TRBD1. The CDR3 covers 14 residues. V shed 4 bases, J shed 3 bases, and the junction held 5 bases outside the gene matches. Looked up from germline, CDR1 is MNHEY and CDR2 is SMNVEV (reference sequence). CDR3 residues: CASSSWDRHTEAFF. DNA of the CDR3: TGTGCCAGCAGTTCCTGGGACAGACACACTGAAGCTTTCTTT.

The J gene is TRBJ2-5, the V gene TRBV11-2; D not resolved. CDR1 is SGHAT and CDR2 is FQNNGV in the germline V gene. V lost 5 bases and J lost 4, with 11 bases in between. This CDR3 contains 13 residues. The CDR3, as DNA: TGTGCCAGCAGCAAGAGCATTAGAGAGACCCAGTACTTC. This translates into CASSKSIRETQYF. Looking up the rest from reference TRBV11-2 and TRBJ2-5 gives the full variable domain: EAGVAQSPRYKIIEKRQSVAFWCNPISGHATLYWYQQILGQGPKLLIQFQNNGVVDDSQLPKDRFSAERLKGVDSTLKIQPAKLEDSAVYLCASSKSIRETQYFGPGTRLLVL.

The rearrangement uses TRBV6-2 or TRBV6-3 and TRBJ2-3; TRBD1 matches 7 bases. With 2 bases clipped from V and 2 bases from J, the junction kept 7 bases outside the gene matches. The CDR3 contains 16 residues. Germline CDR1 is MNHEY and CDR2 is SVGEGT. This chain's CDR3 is CASSYGMTGNTDTQYF. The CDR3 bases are TGTGCCAGCAGTTACGGTATGACAGGGAACACAGATACGCAGTATTTT.

The CDR3 is CASSLGASVRGNTEAFF. The DNA of the CDR3 is TGCGCCAGCAGCTTAGGGGCCAGCGTCAGAGGGAACACTGAAGCTTTCTTT. This chain joins TRBV5-1 and TRBJ1-1; D perhaps matches TRBD1 (5 bases). The germline V gene encodes CDR1 SGHRS and CDR2 YFSETQ. CDR3 length: 17 amino acids. The V gene lost 2 bases and the J gene lost 1 base, with 18 bases spanning the gap.

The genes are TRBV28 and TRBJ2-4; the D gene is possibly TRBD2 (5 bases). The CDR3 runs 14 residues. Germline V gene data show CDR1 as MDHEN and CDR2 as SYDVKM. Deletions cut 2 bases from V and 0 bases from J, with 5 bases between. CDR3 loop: CASSLEGAKNIQYF. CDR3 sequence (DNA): TGTGCCAGCAGTTTAGAGGGAGCCAAAAACATTCAGTACTTC.

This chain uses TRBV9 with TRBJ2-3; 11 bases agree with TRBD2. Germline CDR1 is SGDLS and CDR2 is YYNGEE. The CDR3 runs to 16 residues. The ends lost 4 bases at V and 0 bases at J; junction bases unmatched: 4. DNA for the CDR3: TGTGCCAGCAGCCCCAGGACTAGCGGGAGCACAGATACGCAGTATTTT. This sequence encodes CASSPRTSGSTDTQYF.

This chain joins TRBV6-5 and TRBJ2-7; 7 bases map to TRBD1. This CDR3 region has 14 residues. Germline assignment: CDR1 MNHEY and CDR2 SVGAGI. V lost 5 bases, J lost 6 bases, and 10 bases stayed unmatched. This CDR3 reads CASSRNRGEGEQYF. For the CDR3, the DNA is TGTGCCAGCAGTCGCAACAGGGGCGAGGGCGAGCAGTACTTC.

CDR3 in DNA: TGTGCCAGTAGTCCCGCGGGGGGGGCGGCTGAAGCTTTCTTT. This translates into CASSPAGGAAEAFF. The chain couples TRBV19 to TRBJ1-1, with a tentative D call TRBD1 (6 bases). Trimming shortened V by 5 bases and J by 6 bases, and 16 bases separated the two germline ends. The CDR3 sequence is 14 residues long. Germline V gene sequence: CDR1 LNHDA, CDR2 SQIVND (reference sequence).

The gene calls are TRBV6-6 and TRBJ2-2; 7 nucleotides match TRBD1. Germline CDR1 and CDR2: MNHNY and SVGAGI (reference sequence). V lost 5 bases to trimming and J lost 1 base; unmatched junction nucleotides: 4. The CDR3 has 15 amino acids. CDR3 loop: CASSLTGQNTGELFF. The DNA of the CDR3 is TGTGCCAGCAGTCTGACAGGGCAGAACACCGGGGAGCTGTTTTTT.

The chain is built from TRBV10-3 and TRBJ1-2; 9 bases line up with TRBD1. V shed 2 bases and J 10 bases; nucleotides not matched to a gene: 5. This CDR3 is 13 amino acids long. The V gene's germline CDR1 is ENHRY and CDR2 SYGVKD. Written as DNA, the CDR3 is TGTGCCATCAGTGAGCCGGGACAGGGAGTCTACACCTTC. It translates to CAISEPGQGVYTF.

The CDR3 nucleotides are TGCGCCAGCAGCTCGACAGGGGAGGGCTATGGCTACACCTTC. This translates into CASSSTGEGYGYTF. This sequence joins TRBV5-1 and TRBJ1-2; TRBD1 agrees at 8 bases. The CDR3 length is 14 residues. The V gene's germline CDR1 is SGHRS and CDR2 YFSETQ. The trim removed 3 bases at V and 4 bases at J, leaving 5 bases unmatched.

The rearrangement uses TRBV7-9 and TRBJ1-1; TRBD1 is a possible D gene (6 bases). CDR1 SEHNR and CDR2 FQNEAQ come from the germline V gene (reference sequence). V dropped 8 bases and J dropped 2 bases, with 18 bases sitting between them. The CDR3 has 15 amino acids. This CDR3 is CASHKDGTFNTEAFF. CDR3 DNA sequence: TGTGCCAGCCACAAAGACGGGACATTTAACACTGAAGCTTTCTTT.

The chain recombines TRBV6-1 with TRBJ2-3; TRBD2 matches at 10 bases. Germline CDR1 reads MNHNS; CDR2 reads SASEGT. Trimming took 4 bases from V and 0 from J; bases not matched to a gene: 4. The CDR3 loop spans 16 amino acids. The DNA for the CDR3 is TGTGCCAGCAGTGCCCAACTAGCGGGGAGCACAGATACGCAGTATTTT. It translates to CASSAQLAGSTDTQYF.

The CDR3 coding sequence is TGCGCCAGCAGTGAAGACGGGGGGCTCACTGAAGCTTTCTTT. Translation: CASSEDGGLTEAFF. J is TRBJ1-1 and V is TRBV10-2; a weak D match, TRBD1 (6 bases). V was shortened by 3 bases and J by 4 bases, with 12 bases between the two germline ends. Germline V gene sequence: CDR1 WSHSY, CDR2 SAAADI. This CDR3 is built from 14 residues.

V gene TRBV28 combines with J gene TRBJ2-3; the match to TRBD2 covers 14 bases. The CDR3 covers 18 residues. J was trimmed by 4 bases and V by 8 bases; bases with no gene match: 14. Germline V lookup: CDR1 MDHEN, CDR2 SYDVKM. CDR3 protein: CASPPRGPGLAGADTQYF. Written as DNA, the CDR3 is TGTGCCAGCCCACCCCGAGGCCCGGGACTAGCGGGAGCAGATACGCAGTATTTT.

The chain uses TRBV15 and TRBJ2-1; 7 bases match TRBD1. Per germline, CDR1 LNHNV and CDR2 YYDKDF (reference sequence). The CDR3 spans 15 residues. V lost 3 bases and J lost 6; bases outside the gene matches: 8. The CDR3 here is CATSRDVTGPNEQFF. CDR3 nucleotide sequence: TGTGCCACCAGCAGGGACGTGACAGGGCCCAATGAGCAGTTCTTC.

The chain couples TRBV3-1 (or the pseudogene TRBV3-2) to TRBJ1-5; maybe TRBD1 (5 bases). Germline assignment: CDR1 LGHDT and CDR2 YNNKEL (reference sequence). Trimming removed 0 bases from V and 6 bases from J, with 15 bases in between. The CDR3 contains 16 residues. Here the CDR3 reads CASSQEGLGGGQPQHF. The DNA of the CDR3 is TGTGCCAGCAGCCAAGAAGGTCTCGGGGGAGGTCAGCCCCAGCATTTT.